The text below deals with one T cell receptor (beta chain). Its antigen is as yet unknown. This entry is derived from a study of T cells expressing NK-cell markers. About the study: Seropositivity for HCMV was found in seven of the eight sequenced donors, with one seronegative.

This CDR3 has 16 amino acids. Germline assignment: CDR1 MDHEN and CDR2 SYDVKM. TCRdb reanalyzed the 5' RACE reads, giving one entry per CDR3 protein sequence and no DNA. The listing records 300,000 to 450,000 distinct CDR3 sequences. Findings of the study overall: Among four donors, these clonotypes also ranked first in the CD3+CD56-NKG2C+ fraction. Whether expanded NKG2C-expressing T cell clones recognize HCMV is unknown. Each of a handful of donors carried dominant NKG2C+ clonotypes accounting for about 1.0-8% of CD8+ T cells.

V usage is TRBV28 and J usage is TRBJ2-4; TCRdb outputs TRBD1, but without DNA this stays unchecked. The clonotype comes from a man aged 18 to 69 in good health. Input material: blood T cells: a sorted CD56 or NKG2C T cell subset, CD4+ or CD8+ T cells, or bulk PBMC T cells (not recorded which). The CDR3: CASSSPRGGARDIQYF.